This T cell receptor (beta chain) is from a study of cytomegalovirus exposure and HLA in healthy donors. Trimming pared 2 bases from V and 2 bases from J, leaving 10 bases between. Germline lookup yields CDR1 GTSNPN and CDR2 SVGIG (reference sequence). The CDR3 is made up of 14 amino acids. General study results and limits: Reportedly, cytomegalovirus status was diagnosed with high sensitivity and specificity.

The PCR was carried out with 60 Vbeta primers and 13 Jbeta primers. Profiling relied on immunoSEQ multiplex PCR, and the TCRdb table lists in-frame clones only, not all of them. The data contain around 170,000 clones, 79% of them singletons. This clone was seen only a few times. Its target is not known. The rearrangement links TRBV30 to TRBJ1-5; tentatively, D is TRBD1 (6 bases). This TCR was sampled from a woman in her 40s in good health and CMV-seronegative. Sequences were obtained from PBMCs. The CDR3 DNA sequence: TGTGCCTGGAGTACGCGACAGGGCAATCAGCCCCAGCATTTT. Translated: CAWSTRQGNQPQHF.